A selection of T cell receptor beta chains follows, all from one sample in a study of neurological immune-mediated disorders. MiXCR, run by TCRdb on the 5' RACE reads, gives a single entry per CDR3 protein. Altogether 20,000 to 25,000 distinct CDR3 sequences are present, roughly 15% being singletons, with the ten largest covering about 16%. Sequenced: PBMCs. These TCRs come from a female donor with HTLV-1-associated myelopathy (HAM/TSP). CDR3s include the opening cysteine and the closing phenylalanine or tryptophan. Each record gives: J gene, clone size, V gene, D gene, CDR3 protein, CDR3 DNA. D genes are given only for firm matches. Only some rows state a clone size, as once, few, many or a class for expanded clones.

>TRBJ2-3|NA|TRBV6-2/TRBV6-3|TRBD2
CASSYGTSGTTDTQYF
TGTGCCAGCAGTTATGGGACTAGCGGTACCACAGATACGCAGTATTTT
>TRBJ2-1|many|TRBV20-1|TRBD2
CSANSALAGDYNEQFF
TGCAGTGCCAACTCCGCCTTAGCGGGGGATTACAATGAGCAGTTCTTC
>TRBJ2-1|NA|TRBV4-2|NA
CASSQEATVQVEQFF
TGTGCCAGCAGCCAAGAAGCCACCGTTCAGGTTGAGCAGTTCTTC
>TRBJ2-7|many|TRBV7-6|NA
CASSLSPGGAGGQYF
TGTGCCAGCAGCTTATCACCGGGAGGGGCAGGGGGGCAGTACTTC
>TRBJ2-2|many|TRBV12-3/TRBV12-4|NA
CASSPGLLRGTGELFF
TGTGCCAGCAGTCCGGGACTCCTCAGGGGCACCGGGGAGCTGTTTTTT
>TRBJ1-2|many|TRBV19|TRBD1
CASRIPGQPNYGYTF
TGTGCCAGTAGAATCCCGGGACAGCCAAACTATGGCTACACCTTC
>TRBJ2-7|many|TRBV7-8|NA
CASSSFPGSSYEQYF
TGTGCCAGCAGCTCCTTTCCCGGGAGCTCCTACGAGCAGTACTTC
>TRBJ2-3|NA|TRBV18|TRBD1
CASQGQENTDTQYF
TGTGCCAGCCAGGGACAGGAGAACACAGATACGCAGTATTTT
>TRBJ2-6|NA|TRBV5-1|NA
CASSPKTSFPVSSGANVLTF
TGCGCCAGCAGCCCCAAGACTAGTTTCCCCGTCAGCTCTGGGGCCAACGTCCTGACTTTC
>TRBJ2-5|many|TRBV5-1|NA
CASSGSSLETQYF
TGCGCCAGCAGTGGGTCTAGTCTAGAGACCCAGTACTTC
>TRBJ2-1|NA|TRBV30|TRBD2
CAWSLEGGSSYNEQFF
TGTGCCTGGTCCTTAGAGGGAGGGAGCTCCTACAATGAGCAGTTCTTC
>TRBJ2-5|NA|TRBV20-1|TRBD2
CSATAGGRETQYF
TGCAGTGCTACAGCGGGGGGGCGGGAGACCCAGTACTTC
>TRBJ2-1|NA|TRBV20-1|TRBD2
CSARRRTSGNNEQFF
TGCAGTGCTAGGAGACGGACTAGCGGGAACAATGAGCAGTTCTTC
>TRBJ1-4|medium-sized|TRBV7-9|NA
CASSFTATNEKLFF
TGTGCCAGCAGCTTCACCGCAACTAATGAAAAACTGTTTTTT
>TRBJ2-7|many|TRBV20-1|TRBD2
CSARRGGSNTYEQYF
TGCAGTGCTAGACGGGGAGGGAGCAATACCTACGAGCAGTACTTC
>TRBJ1-1|NA|TRBV29-1|NA
CSFGGLGRHTEAFF
TGCAGCTTTGGAGGATTAGGACGCCACACTGAAGCTTTCTTT
>TRBJ1-2|many|TRBV20-1|NA
CSGGRVYGYTF
TGCAGTGGAGGCAGGGTCTATGGCTACACCTTC
>TRBJ2-7|medium-sized|TRBV12-5|NA
CASGLESTTVEQYF
TGTGCTAGTGGTTTGGAATCGACTACGGTAGAGCAGTACTTC
>TRBJ1-3|many|TRBV11-3|NA
CASSSRSTDPSGNTIYF
TGTGCCAGCAGCTCTCGATCGACAGACCCCTCTGGAAACACCATATATTTT
>TRBJ2-3|many|TRBV9|TRBD2
CASSVALLAGGLDTQYF
TGTGCCAGCAGCGTAGCCCTTTTGGCGGGGGGGCTCGATACGCAGTATTTT
>TRBJ1-1|many|TRBV20-1|NA
CNIAQGRNTEAFF
TGCAATATAGCCCAGGGCAGGAACACTGAAGCTTTCTTT
>TRBJ2-5|NA|TRBV2|NA
CASSELYSLDQETQYF
TGTGCCAGCAGTGAATTGTACTCCTTGGACCAAGAGACCCAGTACTTC
>TRBJ2-3|many|TRBV30|NA
CAWRRGATDTQYF
TGTGCCTGGAGACGGGGGGCCACAGATACGCAGTATTTT
>TRBJ2-3|many|TRBV5-5|TRBD2
CASSHLGGGADTQYF
TGTGCCAGCAGCCATCTCGGGGGGGGGGCAGATACGCAGTATTTT
>TRBJ1-1|many|TRBV20-1|NA
CSARLAGANTEAFF
TGCAGTGCTAGATTGGCAGGGGCGAACACTGAAGCTTTCTTT
>TRBJ2-7|many|TRBV7-8|TRBD1
CASSWDSYEQYF
TGTGCCAGCAGCTGGGACAGCTACGAGCAGTACTTC
>TRBJ2-3|few|TRBV6-6|NA
CASRTAGTDTQYF
TGTGCCAGCAGGACAGCGGGCACAGATACGCAGTATTTT
>TRBJ2-2|many|TRBV14|NA
CASSQFRENTGELFF
TGTGCCAGCAGCCAATTCAGGGAGAACACCGGGGAGCTGTTTTTT
>TRBJ2-3|NA|TRBV11-3|NA
CASSPQHGGADTQYF
TGTGCCAGCAGCCCCCAACATGGGGGCGCAGATACGCAGTATTTT
>TRBJ1-6|many|TRBV6-1|NA
CASSHDRSPLHF
TGTGCCAGCAGTCACGACCGGTCACCCCTCCACTTT